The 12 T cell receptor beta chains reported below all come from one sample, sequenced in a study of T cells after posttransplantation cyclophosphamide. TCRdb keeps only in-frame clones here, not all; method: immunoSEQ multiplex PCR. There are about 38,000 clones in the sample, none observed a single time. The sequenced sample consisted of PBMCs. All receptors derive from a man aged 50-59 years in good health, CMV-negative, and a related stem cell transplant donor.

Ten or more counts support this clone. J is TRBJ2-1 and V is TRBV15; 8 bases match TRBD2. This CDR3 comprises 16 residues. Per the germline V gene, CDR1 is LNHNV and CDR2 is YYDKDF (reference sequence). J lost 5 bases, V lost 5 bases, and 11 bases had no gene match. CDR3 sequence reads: CATSLVTSGLNNEQFF. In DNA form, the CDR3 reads TGTGCCACCAGCCTCGTCACTAGCGGCCTGAACAATGAGCAGTTCTTC.

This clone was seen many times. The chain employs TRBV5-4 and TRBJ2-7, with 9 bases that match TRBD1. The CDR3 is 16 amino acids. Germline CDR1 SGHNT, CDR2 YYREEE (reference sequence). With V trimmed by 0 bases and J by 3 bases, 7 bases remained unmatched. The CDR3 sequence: CASSLVPGQGIYEQYF. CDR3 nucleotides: TGTGCCAGCAGCTTGGTCCCGGGACAGGGCATCTACGAGCAGTACTTC.

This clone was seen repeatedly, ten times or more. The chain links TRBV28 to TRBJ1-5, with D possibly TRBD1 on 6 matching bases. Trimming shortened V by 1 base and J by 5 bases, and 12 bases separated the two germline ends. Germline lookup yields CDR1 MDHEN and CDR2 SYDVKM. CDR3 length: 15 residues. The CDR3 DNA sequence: TGTGCCAGCAGTTTATTACAGGGAGGGGATCAGCCCCAGCATTTT. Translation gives CASSLLQGGDQPQHF. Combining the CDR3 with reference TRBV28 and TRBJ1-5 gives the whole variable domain DVKVTQSSRYLVKRTGEKVFLECVQDMDHENMFWYRQDPGLGLRLIYFSYDVKMKEKGDIPEGYSVSREKKERFSLILESASTNQTSMYLCASSLLQGGDQPQHFGDGTRLSIL.

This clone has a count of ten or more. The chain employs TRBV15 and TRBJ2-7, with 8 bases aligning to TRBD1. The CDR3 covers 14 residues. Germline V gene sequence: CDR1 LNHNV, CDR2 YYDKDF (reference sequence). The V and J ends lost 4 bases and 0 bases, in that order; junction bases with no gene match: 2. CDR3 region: CATSTGTGSYEQYF. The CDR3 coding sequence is TGTGCCACCAGCACCGGGACAGGCTCCTACGAGCAGTACTTC.

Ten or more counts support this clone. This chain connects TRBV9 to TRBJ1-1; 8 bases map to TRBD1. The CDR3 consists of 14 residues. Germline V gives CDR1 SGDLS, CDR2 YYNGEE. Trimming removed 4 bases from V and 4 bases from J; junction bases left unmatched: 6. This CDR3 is CASSTRTGSTEAFF. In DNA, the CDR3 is TGTGCCAGCAGCACGAGGACAGGGAGCACTGAAGCTTTCTTT.

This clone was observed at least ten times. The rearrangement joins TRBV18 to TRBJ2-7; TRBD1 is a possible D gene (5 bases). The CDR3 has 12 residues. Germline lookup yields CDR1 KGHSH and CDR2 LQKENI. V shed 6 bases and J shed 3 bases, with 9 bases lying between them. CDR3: CASSRQNYEQYF. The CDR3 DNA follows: TGTGCCAGCTCGCGACAGAACTACGAGCAGTACTTC.

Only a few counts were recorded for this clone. The CDR3 coding sequence is TGTGCCAGCAGTCCTTTGGGCCCAGGTTGGGAGCAGTACTTC. It codes for CASSPLGPGWEQYF. V is TRBV6-1 and J is TRBJ2-5, with D maybe TRBD2 (5 bases). Germline lookup yields CDR1 MNHNS and CDR2 SASEGT. The CDR3 consists of 14 residues. V was cut by 5 bases and J by 11 bases, with 21 bases left in between.

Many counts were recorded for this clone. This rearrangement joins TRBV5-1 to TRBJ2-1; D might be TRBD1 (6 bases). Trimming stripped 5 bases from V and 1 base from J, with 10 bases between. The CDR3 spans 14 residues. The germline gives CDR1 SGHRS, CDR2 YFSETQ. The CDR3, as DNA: TGCGCCAGCAGTTCGCAGGGGTCCTACAATGAGCAGTTCTTC. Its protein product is CASSSQGSYNEQFF.

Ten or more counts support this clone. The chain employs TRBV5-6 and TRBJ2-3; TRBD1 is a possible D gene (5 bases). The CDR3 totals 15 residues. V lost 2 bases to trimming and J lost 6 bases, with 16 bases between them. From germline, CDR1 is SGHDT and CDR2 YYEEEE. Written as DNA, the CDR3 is TGTGCCAGCAGCTTCCGACAGAGCCTACTTGATACGCAGTATTTT. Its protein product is CASSFRQSLLDTQYF. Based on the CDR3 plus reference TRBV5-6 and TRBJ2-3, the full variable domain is DAGVTQSPTHLIKTRGQQVTLRCSPKSGHDTVSWYQQALGQGPQFIFQYYEEEERQRGNFPDRFSGHQFPNYSSELNVNALLLGDSALYLCASSFRQSLLDTQYFGPGTRLTVL.

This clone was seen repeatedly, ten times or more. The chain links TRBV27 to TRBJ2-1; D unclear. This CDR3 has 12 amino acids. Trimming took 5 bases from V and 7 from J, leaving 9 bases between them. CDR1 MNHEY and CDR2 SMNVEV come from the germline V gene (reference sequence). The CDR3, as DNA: TGTGCCAGCAGTAACCACAGAAATGAGCAGTTCTTC. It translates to CASSNHRNEQFF.

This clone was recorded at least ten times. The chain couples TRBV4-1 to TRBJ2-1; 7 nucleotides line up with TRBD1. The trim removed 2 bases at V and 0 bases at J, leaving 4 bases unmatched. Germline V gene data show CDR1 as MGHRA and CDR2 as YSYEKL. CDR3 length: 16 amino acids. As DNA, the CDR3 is TGCGCCAGCAGCCAACAAGGGGGCGCCTCCTACAATGAGCAGTTCTTC. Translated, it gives CASSQQGGASYNEQFF.

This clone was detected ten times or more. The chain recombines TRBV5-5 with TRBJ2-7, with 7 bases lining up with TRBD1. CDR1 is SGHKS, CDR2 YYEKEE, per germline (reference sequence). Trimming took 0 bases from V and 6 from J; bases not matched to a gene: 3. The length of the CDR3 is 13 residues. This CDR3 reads CASSLVTGVEQYF. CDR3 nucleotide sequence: TGTGCCAGCAGCTTGGTAACAGGGGTCGAGCAGTACTTC.